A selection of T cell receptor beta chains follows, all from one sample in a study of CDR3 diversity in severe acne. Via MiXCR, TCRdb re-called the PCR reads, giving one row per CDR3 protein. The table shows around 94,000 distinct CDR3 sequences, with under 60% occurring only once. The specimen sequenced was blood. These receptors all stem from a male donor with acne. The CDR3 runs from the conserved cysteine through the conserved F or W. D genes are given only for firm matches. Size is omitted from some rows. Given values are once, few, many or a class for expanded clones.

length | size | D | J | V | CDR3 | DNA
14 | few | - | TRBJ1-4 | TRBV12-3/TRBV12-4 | CASSLGHSNEKLFF | TGTGCCAGCAGTTTAGGACACAGTAATGAAAAACTGTTTTTT
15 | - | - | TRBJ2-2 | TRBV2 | CASANRQERTGELFF | TGTGCCAGCGCCAATCGGCAGGAAAGAACCGGGGAGCTGTTTTTT
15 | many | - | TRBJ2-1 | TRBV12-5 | CASGFSWRPYNEQFF | TGTGCTAGTGGTTTCTCGTGGAGACCTTACAATGAGCAGTTCTTC
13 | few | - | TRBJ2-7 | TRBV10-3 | CAISAADTYEQYF | TGTGCCATCAGTGCGGCAGACACCTACGAGCAGTACTTC
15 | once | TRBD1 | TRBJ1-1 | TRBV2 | CASSPQGAYHTEAFF | TGTGCCAGCAGTCCGCAGGGGGCTTATCACACTGAAGCTTTCTTT
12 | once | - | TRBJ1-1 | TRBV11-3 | CASSDPGGRAFF | TGTGCCAGCAGCGATCCCGGGGGGAGGGCTTTCTTT
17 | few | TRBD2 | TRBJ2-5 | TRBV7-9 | CASSLEVLAGVSETQYF | TGTGCCAGCAGCTTAGAAGTCCTAGCGGGAGTCTCGGAGACCCAGTACTTC
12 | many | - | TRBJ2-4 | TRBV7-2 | CASSLAQDIQYF | TGTGCCAGCAGCTTAGCGCAAGACATTCAGTACTTC
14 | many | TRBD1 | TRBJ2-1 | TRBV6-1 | CASSERTGANEQFF | TGTGCCAGCAGTGAAAGGACAGGGGCCAATGAGCAGTTCTTC
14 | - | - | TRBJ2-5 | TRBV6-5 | CASRGGQSQETQYF | TGTGCCAGCAGGGGGGGACAGTCCCAAGAGACCCAGTACTTC
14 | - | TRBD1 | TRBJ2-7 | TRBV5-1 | CASSTGQGFYEQYF | TGCGCCAGCAGCACGGGACAGGGTTTCTACGAGCAGTACTTC
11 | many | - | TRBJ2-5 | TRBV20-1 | CSASRQETQYF | TGCAGTGCTAGCCGCCAAGAGACCCAGTACTTC
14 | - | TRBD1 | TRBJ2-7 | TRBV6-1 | CASRGDRGSYEQYF | TGTGCCAGCCGCGGGGACAGGGGCTCCTACGAGCAGTACTTC
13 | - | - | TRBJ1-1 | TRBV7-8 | CASTSGVNTEAFF | TGTGCCAGCACATCTGGGGTGAACACTGAAGCTTTCTTT
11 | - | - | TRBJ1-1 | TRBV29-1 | CSVPAPLEAFF | TGCAGCGTTCCGGCTCCCCTGGAAGCTTTCTTT
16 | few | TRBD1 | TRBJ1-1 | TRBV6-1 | CASSRDRGALNTEAFF | TGTGCCAGCAGCCGGGACAGGGGGGCATTGAACACTGAAGCTTTCTTT
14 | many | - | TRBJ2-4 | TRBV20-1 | CSAEGTGELNIQYF | TGCAGTGCCGAAGGGACTGGAGAATTAAACATTCAGTACTTC
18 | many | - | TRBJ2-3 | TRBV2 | CASNFIFGTPESTDTQYF | TGTGCCAGCAATTTTATTTTCGGGACACCAGAGAGCACAGATACGCAGTATTTT
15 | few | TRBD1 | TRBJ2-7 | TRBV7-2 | CASSQSGTGSYEQYF | TGTGCCAGCAGCCAGTCCGGGACAGGCTCCTACGAGCAGTACTTC
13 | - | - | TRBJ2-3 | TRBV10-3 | CASSEGLADTQYF | TGTGCCAGCTCGGAGGGGTTGGCAGATACGCAGTATTTT
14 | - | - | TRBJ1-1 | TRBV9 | CASSQVDSHTEAFF | TGCGCCAGCAGCCAAGTGGACAGCCACACTGAAGCTTTCTTT
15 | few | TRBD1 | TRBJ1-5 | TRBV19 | CASSGTGGINQPQHF | TGTGCCAGTAGCGGGACAGGGGGCATCAATCAGCCCCAGCATTTT
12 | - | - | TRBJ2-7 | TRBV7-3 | CASSANSYEQYF | TGTGCCAGCAGCGCCAACTCCTACGAGCAGTACTTC
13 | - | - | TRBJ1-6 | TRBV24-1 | CATRRASNSPLHF | TGTGCCACCAGGCGGGCCAGCAATTCACCCCTCCACTTT
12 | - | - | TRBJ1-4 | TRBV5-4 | CASSPRNEKLFF | TGTGCCAGCAGTCCCCGGAATGAAAAACTGTTTTTT
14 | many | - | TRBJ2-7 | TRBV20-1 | CSAREPRTGYEQYF | TGCAGTGCTAGAGAGCCCCGTACAGGATACGAGCAGTACTTC
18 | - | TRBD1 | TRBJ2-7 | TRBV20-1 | CSARPSDRVPTPSYEQYF | TGCAGTGCTAGACCGTCGGACAGGGTCCCCACACCTTCCTACGAGCAGTACTTC